What follows are 21 T cell receptor beta chains derived from one specimen sequenced in a study of T cell responses to AZD1222 COVID-19 vaccine. Using immunoSEQ multiplex PCR, the repertoire was profiled, and TCRdb retains in-frame clones only, with some absent. The sample records about 120,000 clones, 85% to 95% being singletons. The sequenced sample was peripheral blood, obtained on day 0 of AZD1222 vaccination. Receptor source: an adult in good health.

The chain is built from TRBV10-3 and TRBJ1-1, with a weak D call TRBD1 (5 bases). The CDR3 has 13 residues. From germline, CDR1 is ENHRY and CDR2 SYGVKD. V was clipped by 3 bases and J by 5 bases, with 10 bases between them. In nucleotides, the CDR3 is TGTGCCATCAGTGATAACAGGATGACTGAAGCTTTCTTT. It translates to CAISDNRMTEAFF.

The V call is TRBV9, the J call TRBJ2-7, with D tentatively TRBD1 or TRBD2 (6 bases each). This CDR3 region has 15 residues. Trimming removed 0 bases at V and 2 bases at J, with 12 bases between. The germline V gene encodes CDR1 SGDLS and CDR2 YYNGEE. The CDR3 region is CASSVATGRPYEQYF. The CDR3 DNA sequence: TGTGCCAGCAGCGTAGCAACAGGGAGGCCCTACGAGCAGTACTTC.

The rearrangement links TRBV11-2 to TRBJ1-1; a weak D match, TRBD1 (5 bases). With 3 bases removed from V and 3 bases from J, the gap between germline ends came to 8 bases. The CDR3 spans 13 residues. Germline CDR1 SGHAT, CDR2 FQNNGV. The CDR3 coding sequence is TGTGCCAGCAGCTTTACAGGACACACTGAAGCTTTCTTT. It translates to CASSFTGHTEAFF. The entire variable domain, with the rest obtained from reference TRBV11-2 and TRBJ1-1, is as follows: EAGVAQSPRYKIIEKRQSVAFWCNPISGHATLYWYQQILGQGPKLLIQFQNNGVVDDSQLPKDRFSAERLKGVDSTLKIQPAKLEDSAVYLCASSFTGHTEAFFGQGTRLTVV.

The sample holds one count of this clone. The chain carries TRBV5-1 and TRBJ1-4; possibly TRBD1 for D (5 bases). The germline V and J ends were trimmed by 0 bases and 7 bases, with 10 bases remaining between them. This CDR3 is 14 amino acids long. CDR1 and CDR2 (germline): SGHRS, YFSETQ. CDR3 in amino acids: CASSLAGQGEKLFF. The CDR3 DNA is TGCGCCAGCAGCTTGGCCGGTCAGGGTGAAAAACTGTTTTTT.

This chain links TRBV18 with TRBJ1-1, with D unclear. The CDR3 sequence is 12 residues long. Germline loops: CDR1 KGHSH, CDR2 LQKENI. Trimming removed 6 bases from V and 4 bases from J, with 9 bases in between. The CDR3 bases are TGTGCCAGCTCCCCCGGTCTCACTGAAGCTTTCTTT. Protein: CASSPGLTEAFF.

The chain couples TRBV5-1 to TRBJ2-7, with TRBD2 as a possible D gene (6 bases). The CDR3 sequence is 14 residues long. The ends were cut back, 8 bases at V and 4 bases at J, with 19 bases in the middle. Germline CDR1 SGHRS, CDR2 YFSETQ. Here the CDR3 reads CASNRRGGEYEQYF. The CDR3 nucleotides are TGCGCCAGTAACCGGAGGGGCGGGGAGTACGAGCAGTACTTC.

The chain links TRBV7-9 to TRBJ2-1; perhaps TRBD1 as D (5 bases). Trimming stripped 4 bases from V and 4 bases from J, with 8 bases between. This CDR3 is built from 13 residues. Germline loops: CDR1 SEHNR, CDR2 FQNEAQ (reference sequence). CDR3 amino acids: CASSSRQYNEQFF. CDR3 DNA sequence: TGTGCCAGCAGCTCTCGACAGTACAATGAGCAGTTCTTC. Using reference TRBV7-9 and TRBJ2-1 for the parts outside the CDR3, the full variable domain is DTGVSQNPRHKITKRGQNVTFRCDPISEHNRLYWYRQTLGQGPEFLTYFQNEAQLEKSRLLSDRFSAERPKGSFSTLEIQRTEQGDSAMYLCASSSRQYNEQFFGPGTRLTVL.

The rearrangement links TRBV7-6 to TRBJ2-3; TRBD2 agrees at 14 bases. Germline trimming cut 5 bases from V and 3 bases from J; bases unmatched to any gene: 4. The CDR3 loop spans 16 amino acids. The germline CDR1 and CDR2 sequences are SGHVS and FNYEAQ. The CDR3 coding sequence is TGTGCCAGCAGCCAGGGACTAGCGGGAGATACAGATACGCAGTATTTT. Translation: CASSQGLAGDTDTQYF.

The V gene is TRBV5-1, the J gene TRBJ2-7, with 7 bases matching TRBD1. Germline V gives CDR1 SGHRS, CDR2 YFSETQ. This CDR3 comprises 13 residues. Trimming cost V 7 bases and J 5 bases; bases outside gene matches: 9. The CDR3 region has the DNA TGCGCCAGCGAGGGAGAGGGGGCTCACGAGCAGTACTTC. This encodes CASEGEGAHEQYF.

The chain couples TRBV28 to TRBJ1-2, with D unclear. The CDR3 is made up of 13 amino acids. Germline V gene data show CDR1 as MDHEN and CDR2 as SYDVKM. V dropped 6 bases and J dropped 4 bases, with 12 bases sitting between them. The CDR3 loop reads CASRRHHSYGYTF. CDR3 in DNA: TGTGCCAGCAGAAGACATCACTCCTATGGCTACACCTTC.

The V gene is TRBV27, the J gene TRBJ1-5, with TRBD1 matching 11 bases. CDR3 length: 18 amino acids. V shed 2 bases, J shed 0 bases, and the junction held 6 bases outside the gene matches. The germline V gene encodes CDR1 MNHEY and CDR2 SMNVEV (reference sequence). The CDR3 DNA reads as TGTGCCAGCAGTTTACGGACAGGGGGCCTTAATAGCAATCAGCCCCAGCATTTT. Its translation is CASSLRTGGLNSNQPQHF.

The rearrangement links TRBV5-6 to TRBJ2-1; D unclear. CDR3 length: 12 amino acids. Looked up from germline, CDR1 is SGHDT and CDR2 is YYEEEE. V was cut by 2 bases and J by 10 bases, with 10 bases left in between. In DNA form, the CDR3 reads TGTGCCAGCAGCTTATCCGGTTCCGAGCAGTTCTTC. This encodes CASSLSGSEQFF.

This chain links TRBV5-5 with TRBJ2-7, with D perhaps matching TRBD1 (5 bases). This CDR3 spans 12 amino acids. V was clipped by 3 bases and J by 2 bases, with 6 bases between them. Germline assignment: CDR1 SGHKS and CDR2 YYEKEE (reference sequence). CDR3 nucleotides: TGTGCCAGCAGCTGGACAACCTACGAGCAGTACTTC. Translation gives CASSWTTYEQYF.

The chain has TRBV24-1 and TRBJ1-5; D is possibly TRBD1 (6 bases). The CDR3 is 14 amino acids. Trimming removed 9 bases at V and 4 bases at J, with 15 bases between. CDR1 KGHDR and CDR2 SFDVKD come from the germline V gene. CDR3 DNA sequence: TGTGCCACCGCGGGTAGGGGGGGGAATCAGCCCCAGCATTTT. Amino acid sequence: CATAGRGGNQPQHF.

The chain uses TRBV12-3 or TRBV12-4 and TRBJ2-1; D unclear. This CDR3 contains 11 residues. Trimming shortened V by 5 bases and J by 7 bases, and 6 bases separated the two germline ends. The CDR3 DNA reads as TGTGCCAGCAGTAGGGTGAATGAGCAGTTCTTC. It encodes CASSRVNEQFF.

V gene TRBV5-4 combines with J gene TRBJ1-1; tentatively, D is TRBD1 (5 bases). Trimming removed 4 bases at V and 10 bases at J, with 17 bases between. The length of the CDR3 is 13 residues. Germline assignment: CDR1 SGHNT and CDR2 YYREEE (reference sequence). The DNA for the CDR3 is TGTGCCAGCAGCCGGGACTTGGGCCCATCAGCTTTCTTT. As protein: CASSRDLGPSAFF.

V and J are TRBV5-1 and TRBJ1-1, with D possibly being TRBD1 (5 bases). V was shortened by 0 bases and J by 5 bases, with 17 bases between the two germline ends. CDR1 is SGHRS and CDR2 is YFSETQ in the germline V gene. CDR3 size: 16 residues. The CDR3 is CASSLAKGVRGTEAFF. The DNA of the CDR3 is TGCGCCAGCAGCTTGGCCAAAGGGGTACGGGGTACTGAAGCTTTCTTT.

The rearrangement uses TRBV7-9 and TRBJ2-7; a possible D gene is TRBD2 (6 bases). Germline V lookup: CDR1 SEHNR, CDR2 FQNEAQ (reference sequence). This CDR3 region has 13 residues. Trimming stripped 7 bases from V and 2 bases from J, with 12 bases between. CDR3: CASTRETTYEQYF. The CDR3 DNA is TGTGCCAGCACGCGGGAAACCACCTACGAGCAGTACTTC.

This chain connects TRBV19 to TRBJ1-2, with D possibly being TRBD1 (5 bases). CDR3 length equals 14 residues. Trimming removed 7 bases from V and 4 bases from J, with 16 bases in between. Germline V gives CDR1 LNHDA, CDR2 SQIVND (reference sequence). CDR3 amino acids: CASISGGSPYGYTF. Written as DNA, the CDR3 is TGTGCCAGTATCAGCGGGGGGTCCCCCTATGGCTACACCTTC. Full variable domain (outside the CDR3, taken from reference TRBV19 and TRBJ1-2): DGGITQSPKYLFRKEGQNVTLSCEQNLNHDAMYWYRQDPGQGLRLIYYSQIVNDFQKGDIAEGYSVSREKKESFPLTVTSAQKNPTAFYLCASISGGSPYGYTFGSGTRLTVV.

The chain is built from TRBV11-2 and TRBJ1-4; D not certain. The CDR3 is 11 amino acids. The V end was cut by 1 base, the J end by 8 bases, with 2 bases between. Germline V gene sequence: CDR1 SGHAT, CDR2 FQNNGV. The CDR3 is CASSLGEKLFF. The CDR3 region has the DNA TGTGCCAGCAGCTTAGGAGAAAAACTGTTTTTT.

As regards this clone: Its ends do not fully match the called genes, so a read error is possible. This sequence joins TRBV6-2 or TRBV6-3 and TRBJ1-2; D not resolved. Germline values: CDR1 MNHEY, CDR2 SVGEGT. This CDR3 spans 14 amino acids. The CDR3 region has the DNA TGTGCCAGCAGTAACAACCGGGCCCCAAGAGGCTACATCTTC. Residues: CASSNNRAPRGYIF.